This entry describes one T cell receptor beta chain. The junction differs from germline at one of its ends, possibly a read error. The record originates from a study of metastatic and nonmetastatic thyroid tumors. TCRdb re-called clones via MiXCR from the PCR reads. The sample records tens of thousands of clones, under 25% being singletons. Nobody among the patients had been given any treatment before thyroid surgery. Germline V gene lookup returns CDR1 MNHNS and CDR2 SASEGT. The CDR3 sequence is 16 residues long. The sample taken for sequencing was blood. The chain recombines TRBV6-1 with TRBJ2-1, with 8 nucleotides matching TRBD2. The sequence came from a male donor with papillary thyroid cancer or a benign thyroid nodule (not recorded which). Some clones in this sample may be carry-over from other donors' samples. CDR3: CASSERLGRAKNEKFF. The CDR3 DNA is TGTGCCAGCAGTGAACGTCTCGGGAGGGCCAAAAATGAGAAGTTCTTC.